These T cell receptor beta chains were read from a single sample in a study of naive and memory T cell subsets. TCRdb called the 5' RACE reads again in MiXCR, with one record for every CDR3 protein. Among 55,000 to 70,000 distinct CDR3 sequences listed, approximately 7.2% were seen once. The receptors stem from a male donor in good health. Both conserved end residues are part of each CDR3. The D gene is left open where the match is weak. Not every row has a clone size; where given, it reads once, few, many or a size class.

d_gene	abundance	v_gene	j_gene	CDR3nt	CDR3aa
NA	many	TRBV15	TRBJ1-5	TGTGCCACCAGCGTTAGACAGACTAATCAGCCCCAGCATTTT	CATSVRQTNQPQHF
NA	many	TRBV6-1	TRBJ2-1	TGTGCCAGCAGCGAGGGGAGAGGGGTGTCAGTTTACAATGAGCAGTTCTTC	CASSEGRGVSVYNEQFF
TRBD2	many	TRBV28	TRBJ2-7	TGTGCCAGCAGTTCCCGGGTAGCGGGAGTTGGCGAGCAGTACTTC	CASSSRVAGVGEQYF
NA	many	TRBV11-3	TRBJ2-1	TGTGCCAGCAGCTTAGAAGGGAGGAATGAGCAGTTCTTC	CASSLEGRNEQFF
TRBD1	many	TRBV3-1	TRBJ1-1	TGTGCCAGCAGCCAATTTACCGGACAGGGTACCACTGAAGCTTTCTTT	CASSQFTGQGTTEAFF
TRBD1	NA	TRBV20-1	TRBJ1-2	TGCAGTGCTAGATCCAACAGGGGGCTGGATGGCTACACCTTC	CSARSNRGLDGYTF
NA	few	TRBV30	TRBJ2-7	TGTGCCTGGAGTACCCCCCCAAGGAGCAGGGTATACGAGCAGTACTTC	CAWSTPPRSRVYEQYF
NA	many	TRBV27	TRBJ2-7	TGTGCCAGCAGACCCCCGGGACTGACATACGAGCAGTACTTC	CASRPPGLTYEQYF
NA	many	TRBV2	TRBJ1-5	TGTGCCAGCAGGGGGACACGGGGGAGCAATCAGCCCCAGCATTTT	CASRGTRGSNQPQHF
NA	few	TRBV14	TRBJ2-7	TGTGCCAGCAGCCAAGAAGGCATCGGGATGCCGACCTACGAGCAGTACTTC	CASSQEGIGMPTYEQYF
NA	few	TRBV2	TRBJ1-2	TGTGCCAGCAGGATTCTCAACGGGCCTTCAGGGTATGGCTACACCTTC	CASRILNGPSGYGYTF
NA	NA	TRBV11-2	TRBJ2-2	TGTGCCAGCAGCTTCGGGACCCTCGAGTCGAATAGGAACACCGGGGAGCTGTTTTTT	CASSFGTLESNRNTGELFF
NA	many	TRBV2	TRBJ1-5	TGTGCCAGCAGTGACGTAAATCAGCCCCAGCATTTT	CASSDVNQPQHF
NA	NA	TRBV12-5	TRBJ1-3	TGTGCTAGTGGTTTGGGATTGGGGGCTAGGGACACCATATATTTT	CASGLGLGARDTIYF
TRBD1	NA	TRBV3-1	TRBJ1-3	TGTGCCAGCAGCCAAAACCGACAGGGGTTGGGCACCATATATTTT	CASSQNRQGLGTIYF
TRBD1	many	TRBV7-7	TRBJ2-2	TGTGCCAGCAGCTTAGGAACAGGGGGCATTACCGGGGAGCTGTTTTTT	CASSLGTGGITGELFF
NA	NA	TRBV29-1	TRBJ2-1	TGCAGCGTTGGGGGTGCTGGGGCGCCGGAGTTCTTC	CSVGGAGAPEFF
NA	NA	TRBV19	TRBJ2-3	TGTGCCAGTAGTATGGGGAGCACAGATACGCAGTATTTT	CASSMGSTDTQYF
NA	few	TRBV27	TRBJ2-7	TGTGCCAGCAGTTTCTTGGGCTCCTACGAGCAGTACTTC	CASSFLGSYEQYF
TRBD1	NA	TRBV18	TRBJ2-7	TGTGCCAGCTCACCAGGGACAGAGCCCTACGAGCAGTACTTC	CASSPGTEPYEQYF
NA	NA	TRBV6-6	TRBJ1-5	TGTGCCAGCAGTTACTCCCGACAGAGCAATCAGCCCCAGCATTTT	CASSYSRQSNQPQHF
TRBD2	NA	TRBV7-6	TRBJ2-7	TGTGCCAGCAGCTTAGCGAGCGGGGGGGCGGGTTACGAGCAGTACTTC	CASSLASGGAGYEQYF
NA	many	TRBV2	TRBJ1-1	TGTGCCAGCAGTGAATTGAGGGCTTTCTTT	CASSELRAFF
TRBD2	many	TRBV7-7	TRBJ2-3	TGTGCCAGCAGCTCTCGGACTAGCGGCGATACGCAGTATTTT	CASSSRTSGDTQYF
NA	few	TRBV18	TRBJ1-2	TGTGCCAGCTCACCACAGGAGGACAGCTATGGCTACACCTTC	CASSPQEDSYGYTF
TRBD2	many	TRBV11-2	TRBJ2-3	TGTGCCAGCAGCCTAGGACTAGCCGATACGCAGTATTTT	CASSLGLADTQYF
NA	many	TRBV6-6	TRBJ2-1	TGTGCCAGCAAGAGGTTTGTGGACAATGAGCAGTTCTTC	CASKRFVDNEQFF
NA	NA	TRBV6-1	TRBJ2-3	TGTGCCAGCAGACGACAGGCTAGCACAGATACGCAGTATTTT	CASRRQASTDTQYF
NA	NA	TRBV29-1	TRBJ2-7	TGCAGCGTTGCGAGGGAAGGGGCAAAGCAGTACTTC	CSVAREGAKQYF
TRBD2	many	TRBV29-1	TRBJ2-1	TGCAGCGTTGAGCGGGGGGCTTTCAATGAGCAGTTCTTC	CSVERGAFNEQFF
NA	few	TRBV12-3/TRBV12-4	TRBJ2-7	TGTGCCAGCACCCGAGGACAGGCCCCGGGAGAGGGAGAGCAGTACTTC	CASTRGQAPGEGEQYF
TRBD1	many	TRBV13	TRBJ1-3	TGTGCCAGCAGCCCCGGGACAGGGGGAAACACCATATATTTT	CASSPGTGGNTIYF